This T cell receptor (beta chain) was captured in a study of technical replicates of blood from a few donors. Data came from immunoSEQ multiplex PCR; TCRdb stores just in-frame clones and leaves some out. The profile shows some 80,000 clones, around 97% of them singletons. Sequencing was performed on T cells isolated from PBMCs. The TCR sequence derives from a human donor in good health.

CDR3 sequence (DNA): TGTGCCAGCAGCCTAACCCGACAGGACTATGGCTACACCTTC. Amino acids: CASSLTRQDYGYTF. The chain is built from TRBV2 and TRBJ1-2, with a possible D match to TRBD1 (6 bases). With 6 bases removed from V and 3 bases from J, the gap between germline ends came to 14 bases. This CDR3 is built from 14 residues. CDR1 and CDR2 (germline): SNHLY, FYNNEI.